This T cell receptor beta chain was recovered during a study of blood T cell repertoires in COVID-19. Study context: Samples of COVID-19 (acute and convalescent) were obtained from the United States, Italy and Spain. Sample material is recorded as cDNA or gDNA derived from T cells, B-cell-depleted T cells, or PBMCs.

Original analysis: Estimates of nucleated cell counts were drawn from the amplification of reference gene primers. Assay: immunoSEQ multiplex PCR; the TCRdb copy retains only in-frame clones and omits some. That table supplies the V and J calls and clone size; D and trimming were determined from the DNA. The profile shows about 200,000 clones, around nine tenths of them singletons. V was clipped by 1 base and J by 6 bases, with 6 bases between them. The CDR3 runs 13 residues. Per the germline V gene, CDR1 is MNHNS and CDR2 is SASEGT. The sequence came from a man aged 55 to 69 who had recovered from COVID-19. The chain has TRBV6-1 and TRBJ2-2, with TRBD2 as a possible D gene (5 bases). Input material: peripheral blood. CDR3 amino acids: CASSEGGSGELFF. In DNA, the CDR3 is TGTGCCAGCAGTGAAGGAGGGTCCGGGGAGCTGTTTTTT.